The 14 T cell receptor beta chains in this list originate from one sample, sequenced in a study of CD8+CD57+ T cells in acquired aplastic anemia. Patients sequenced had flow cytometry evidence of CD8+CD57+ cell expansion. Using genomic DNA as the template, TCR beta VDJ and CDR3 profiling was carried out. TCRdb re-called the reads through MiXCR, storing one row per CDR3 protein. The table includes about 190,000 distinct CDR3 sequences, around half detected once. The material sequenced was sorted CD4+, CD8+, or CD8+CD57+ T cells (not recorded which) from PBMCs. The origin of the receptors is a human donor with aplastic anemia.

This clonotype has only a few counts. V gene TRBV20-1 combines with J gene TRBJ1-1, with D maybe TRBD1 (6 bases). The CDR3 contains 15 residues. Trimming left V 2 bases short and J 4 bases short, with 17 bases between. CDR1 and CDR2 from the germline V gene are DFQATT and SNEGSKA (reference sequence). CDR3 residues: CSARPLGTSRTEAFF. The CDR3 bases are TGCAGTGCTAGACCTTTAGGGACAAGTCGCACTGAAGCTTTCTTT.

The chain links TRBV19 to TRBJ1-6; the D is unclear. The CDR3 is 14 amino acids. V lost 8 bases and J 9 bases, leaving 17 bases between the germline ends. Per germline, CDR1 LNHDA and CDR2 SQIVND (reference sequence). The CDR3 loop is CASGVGNSASPLHF. The CDR3, as DNA: TGTGCCAGTGGCGTGGGGAACTCGGCTTCACCCCTCCACTTT.

The count of this clonotype is one. V and J are TRBV6-5 and TRBJ1-5; D is undetermined. This CDR3 region has 14 residues. CDR1 MNHEY and CDR2 SVGAGI come from the germline V gene. Trimming stripped 2 bases from V and 0 bases from J, with 5 bases between. In DNA, the CDR3 is TGTGCCAGCAGTTACGGAAGTAGCAATCAGCCCCAGCATTTT. Translation gives CASSYGSSNQPQHF.

This rearrangement joins TRBV24-1 to TRBJ2-1, with TRBD1 matching 9 bases. The junction had 6 bases not matched to a gene; V was cut back by 3 bases and J by 4 bases. CDR3 length: 16 amino acids. Per the germline V gene, CDR1 is KGHDR and CDR2 is SFDVKD. The CDR3 bases are TGTGCCACCAGTGATGCACGTGGGACAGGGTACAATGAGCAGTTCTTC. Protein: CATSDARGTGYNEQFF.

The gene calls are TRBV15 and TRBJ2-7; unclear D gene. Germline V lookup: CDR1 LNHNV, CDR2 YYDKDF (reference sequence). The CDR3 loop spans 14 amino acids. V dropped 3 bases and J dropped 0 bases, with 9 bases sitting between them. In DNA, the CDR3 is TGTGCCACCAGCAGTTCACTGAGCTCCTACGAGCAGTACTTC. It codes for CATSSSLSSYEQYF.

This clonotype was detected a few times. The chain recombines TRBV12-3 or TRBV12-4 with TRBJ2-5; 8 nucleotides line up with TRBD1. This CDR3 contains 13 residues. J lost 6 bases, V lost 1 base, and 1 base had no gene match. Here the CDR3 reads CASSLGDRQTQYF. The CDR3 DNA sequence: TGTGCCAGCAGTTTAGGGGACAGGCAGACCCAGTACTTC.

Ten or more counts support this clonotype. The chain uses TRBV20-1 and TRBJ2-5; D unclear. The CDR3 loop spans 13 amino acids. The germline V gene encodes CDR1 DFQATT and CDR2 SNEGSKA (reference sequence). With 6 bases removed from V and 1 base from J, the gap between germline ends came to 12 bases. This chain's CDR3 is CSARRSPQETQYF. The CDR3 DNA reads as TGCAGTGCCCGCCGGAGTCCCCAAGAGACCCAGTACTTC.

This clonotype was found many times. The chain uses TRBV7-9 and TRBJ1-1; 9 positions agree with TRBD1. Trimming at V came to 10 bases and at J to 4 bases, leaving 13 bases not matched to a gene. This CDR3 has 15 residues. Germline V gives CDR1 SEHNR, CDR2 FQNEAQ (reference sequence). CDR3 nucleotide sequence: TGTGCCACCCTGGGGGGCGAGACAGGGGGCACTGAAGCTTTCTTT. Translation: CATLGGETGGTEAFF.

The genes are TRBV19 and TRBJ2-7; either TRBD1 or TRBD2 may fit D (5 bases each). This CDR3 spans 15 amino acids. Germline V gene data show CDR1 as LNHDA and CDR2 as SQIVND (reference sequence). The ends were cut back, 1 base at V and 3 bases at J, with 13 bases in the middle. CDR3 coding DNA: TGTGCCAGTAGTATAGGGACGGGGCCGGGCTACGAGCAGTACTTC. Translation: CASSIGTGPGYEQYF. The variable domain in full, with the rest retrieved from reference TRBV19 and TRBJ2-7, is DGGITQSPKYLFRKEGQNVTLSCEQNLNHDAMYWYRQDPGQGLRLIYYSQIVNDFQKGDIAEGYSVSREKKESFPLTVTSAQKNPTAFYLCASSIGTGPGYEQYFGPGTRLTVT.

This clonotype appeared once. V gene TRBV20-1 combines with J gene TRBJ2-1; TRBD1 aligns across 8 bases. The junction had 5 bases not matched to a gene; V was cut back by 3 bases and J by 4 bases. The CDR3 totals 14 residues. The germline V gene encodes CDR1 DFQATT and CDR2 SNEGSKA (reference sequence). CDR3 sequence (DNA): TGCAGTGCTAGCCAGGGGGCGAGATACAATGAGCAGTTCTTC. Protein: CSASQGARYNEQFF.

This sequence joins TRBV19 and TRBJ2-3; possible D gene TRBD1, 6 bases. CDR1 is LNHDA, CDR2 SQIVND, per germline (reference sequence). CDR3 length: 17 residues. Trimming left V 8 bases short and J 0 bases short, with 21 bases between. CDR3 protein: CASDLRRGSLSTDTQYF. In nucleotides, the CDR3 is TGTGCCAGTGATCTCCGAAGGGGGAGTTTAAGCACAGATACGCAGTATTTT.

This clonotype was seen ten or more times. The gene calls are TRBV20-1 and TRBJ1-4; D call uncertain. The V gene's germline CDR1 is DFQATT and CDR2 SNEGSKA (reference sequence). Trimming removed 1 base at V and 8 bases at J, with 11 bases between. The CDR3 runs 13 residues. CDR3 in amino acids: CSARVGPQEKLFF. The CDR3 DNA follows: TGCAGTGCTAGAGTAGGTCCCCAGGAAAAACTGTTTTTT.

The V call is TRBV6-4, the J call TRBJ2-1; 14 bases line up with TRBD2. The CDR3 runs to 13 residues. The V and J ends lost 5 bases and 10 bases, in that order; junction bases with no gene match: 1. CDR1 MRHNA and CDR2 SNTAGT come from the germline V gene. The DNA of the CDR3 is TGTGCCAGCAGTCGGACTAGCGGGGGGGAGCAGTTCTTC. Amino acid sequence: CASSRTSGGEQFF.

The chain links TRBV7-9 to TRBJ2-2; 8 nucleotides line up with TRBD1. The V gene's germline CDR1 is SEHNR and CDR2 FQNEAQ (reference sequence). The trim removed 3 bases at V and 9 bases at J, leaving 6 bases unmatched. The CDR3 runs to 14 residues. In DNA, the CDR3 is TGTGCCAGCAGCTTGGTACAGGGGGTCCGGGAGCTGTTTTTT. Its protein product is CASSLVQGVRELFF.